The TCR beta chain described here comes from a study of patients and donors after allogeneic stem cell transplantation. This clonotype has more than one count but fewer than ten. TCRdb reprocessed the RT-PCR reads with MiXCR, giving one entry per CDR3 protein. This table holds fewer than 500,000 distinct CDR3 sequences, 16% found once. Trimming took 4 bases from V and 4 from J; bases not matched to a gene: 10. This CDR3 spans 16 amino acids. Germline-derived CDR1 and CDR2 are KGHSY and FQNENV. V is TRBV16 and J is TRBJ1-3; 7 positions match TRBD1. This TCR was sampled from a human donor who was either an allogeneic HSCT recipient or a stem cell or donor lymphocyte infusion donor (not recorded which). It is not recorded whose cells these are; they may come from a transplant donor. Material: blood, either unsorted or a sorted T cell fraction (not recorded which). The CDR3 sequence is CASSPTGMKSGNTIYF. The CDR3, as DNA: TGTGCCAGCAGCCCGACAGGGATGAAATCCGGAAACACCATATATTTT.